The rows below give T cell receptor beta chains drawn from one sample of a study of blood T cell repertoires in COVID-19. This table comes from immunoSEQ multiplex PCR, and its TCRdb copy is limited to in-frame clones, with some not included. Among around 160,000 clones, around 81% were seen once, and the ten largest hold less than 6%. Material for sequencing was PBMCs or T cells enriched from blood (not recorded which). The receptors stem from a man in his forties or fifties who had recovered from COVID-19. Each CDR3 is given with its conserved first and last residue. The order of the fields is D gene, V gene, J gene, clone size, CDR3 DNA, CDR3 protein. The D gene is left open where the match is weak. Size values are once, few and many counts, or a class for expanded clones, and some rows have none.

>-|TRBV24-1|TRBJ2-3|-
TGTGCCACCTCGACAGGTGGAGTGGATACGCAGTATTTT
CATSTGGVDTQYF
>TRBD1|TRBV11-2|TRBJ2-7|-
TGTGCCAGCAGGGGACAGGGGACAACCTACGAGCAGTACTTC
CASRGQGTTYEQYF
>TRBD1|TRBV5-1|TRBJ1-2|-
TGCGCCAGCAGCTTGGACCCGGGACAGGGGCTATATGGCTACACCTTC
CASSLDPGQGLYGYTF
>TRBD2|TRBV30|TRBJ2-1|-
TGTGCCTGGAGTGTCGGCGGGGGGGCGAATGAGCAGTTCTTC
CAWSVGGGANEQFF
>-|TRBV10-3|TRBJ1-1|-
TGTGCCATCATGGCGGGGCCGGACACTGAAGCTTTCTTT
CAIMAGPDTEAFF
>-|TRBV30|TRBJ1-2|-
TGTGCCTGGAGGGATCCGGGGTCCTATGGCTACACCTTC
CAWRDPGSYGYTF
>-|TRBV9|TRBJ1-6|-
TGTGCCAGCAGCGTAGCTATGGCGGAGCTTGAGACCCTCCACTTT
CASSVAMAELETLHF
>-|TRBV2|TRBJ2-1|once
TGTGCCAGCAGTGATGGGCATAGCTCCTACAATGAGCAGTTCTTC
CASSDGHSSYNEQFF
>TRBD1|TRBV9|TRBJ1-2|-
TGTGCCAGCAGCGTAGAGATAGGGGGCTCCTATGGCTACACCTTC
CASSVEIGGSYGYTF
>-|TRBV18|TRBJ1-2|few
TGTGCCAGCTCACCGGACGCCTCTCGGGGCTATGGCTACACCTTC
CASSPDASRGYGYTF
>TRBD2|TRBV11-3|TRBJ2-2|few
TGTGCCAGCAGCCTAACACAGGGACTAGCGGGAGGGACCGGGGAGCTGTTTTTT
CASSLTQGLAGGTGELFF
>-|TRBV7-2|TRBJ1-2|-
TGTGCCAGCAGCCAGGGGCCAGGACGGGGCTACACCTTC
CASSQGPGRGYTF
>-|TRBV12-3/TRBV12-4|TRBJ1-1|once
TGTGCCAGCAGTTTTGGGCCGAGGACAGAAGCTTTCTTT
CASSFGPRTEAFF
>TRBD1|TRBV7-8|TRBJ2-1|-
TGTGCCAGCAGGTACGGGACAGCCAACAATGAGCAGTTCTTC
CASRYGTANNEQFF
>TRBD1|TRBV5-1|TRBJ2-2|-
TGCGCCAGCACCCGGGACAGCTATTCCCCAACCGGGGAGCTGTTTTTT
CASTRDSYSPTGELFF
>TRBD1|TRBV19|TRBJ1-6|few
TGTGCCAGTAAGCCGACAGGGGGCGCGAATTCACCCCTCCACTTT
CASKPTGGANSPLHF
>-|TRBV3-1/TRBV3-2|TRBJ1-1|few
TGTGCCAGCAGCCATTATGTGAACACTGAAGCTTTCTTT
CASSHYVNTEAFF
>TRBD1|TRBV5-1|TRBJ1-1|few
TGCGCCAGCAGTGACAGACAGGGGCCATTGAACACTGAAGCTTTCTTT
CASSDRQGPLNTEAFF
>-|TRBV9|TRBJ1-2|once
TGTGCCAGCAGCGTTGGAGACAGTCTCTATGGCTACACCTTC
CASSVGDSLYGYTF
>TRBD1|TRBV19|TRBJ1-6|-
TGTGCCAGTTGCCGCCTCGAGACAGGGTTGGTGCGTTCACCCCTCCACTTT
CASCRLETGLVRSPLHF
>-|TRBV19|TRBJ1-1|-
TGTGCCAGTAGTAAACAGACGAACACTGAAGCTTTCTTT
CASSKQTNTEAFF
>TRBD1|TRBV7-9|TRBJ1-1|-
TGTGCCAGCAGCTTAGCTAACCACGGACAGGGAAGAGGCCGAGCTTTCTTT
CASSLANHGQGRGRAFF
>-|TRBV30|TRBJ1-5|-
TGTGCCTGGAGTTCGGGACTGGACCAGCCCCAGCATTTT
CAWSSGLDQPQHF
>-|TRBV19|TRBJ1-1|-
TGTGCCAGTAGTATCTCGCATGTTGGTAGTCCTGAAGCTTTCTTT
CASSISHVGSPEAFF
>TRBD1|TRBV7-8|TRBJ1-1|-
TGTGCCAGCAGCTTAGGCGAGGGGGCGCGGGGCACTGAAGCTTTCTTT
CASSLGEGARGTEAFF
>-|TRBV6-5|TRBJ1-5|-
TGTGCCAGCAGTAACAGGGATAGCAATCAGCCCCAGCATTTT
CASSNRDSNQPQHF
>-|TRBV2|TRBJ1-5|-
TGTGCCAGCAGTGAGGAGAGACAGCCCCAGCATTTT
CASSEERQPQHF
>-|TRBV9|TRBJ1-4|-
TGTGCCAGCAGCGTAGGGGTTCAGGATGAAAAACTGTTTTTT
CASSVGVQDEKLFF
>TRBD1|TRBV5-4|TRBJ2-3|-
TGTGCCAGCAGCACCGAGGCGGGACAGGGCTTATCAACAGATACGCAGTATTTT
CASSTEAGQGLSTDTQYF